This T cell receptor beta chain appears in the sequencing data of a study of T cells in Graves' hyperthyroidism and ophthalmopathy. This clonotype has a count of ten or more. The diagnostic basis comprised clinical symptoms, serum thyroxine and TRAb, thyroid ultrasound and orbital computed tomography. TCR beta CDR3 regions were amplified from RNA. RT-PCR in the first round (using the HTBI primer set) targeted the TCR CDR3. TCRdb analysed the multiplex PCR reads with MiXCR anew, one entry per CDR3 protein. Of about 260,000 distinct CDR3 sequences in the sample, about 15% are singletons; the top ten hold about 29%. With V trimmed by 0 bases and J by 4 bases, 3 bases remained unmatched. The germline CDR1 and CDR2 sequences are SGDLS and YYNGEE. This CDR3 is built from 15 residues.

This receptor was taken from a woman in her late teens or twenties with Graves' ophthalmopathy. The rearrangement joins TRBV9 to TRBJ2-5; 10 bases map to TRBD2. The sequenced sample consisted of blood. DNA of the CDR3: TGTGCCAGCAGCGTAGAGGCTAGCGGGAGAGAGACCCAGTACTTC. It is translated as CASSVEASGRETQYF.